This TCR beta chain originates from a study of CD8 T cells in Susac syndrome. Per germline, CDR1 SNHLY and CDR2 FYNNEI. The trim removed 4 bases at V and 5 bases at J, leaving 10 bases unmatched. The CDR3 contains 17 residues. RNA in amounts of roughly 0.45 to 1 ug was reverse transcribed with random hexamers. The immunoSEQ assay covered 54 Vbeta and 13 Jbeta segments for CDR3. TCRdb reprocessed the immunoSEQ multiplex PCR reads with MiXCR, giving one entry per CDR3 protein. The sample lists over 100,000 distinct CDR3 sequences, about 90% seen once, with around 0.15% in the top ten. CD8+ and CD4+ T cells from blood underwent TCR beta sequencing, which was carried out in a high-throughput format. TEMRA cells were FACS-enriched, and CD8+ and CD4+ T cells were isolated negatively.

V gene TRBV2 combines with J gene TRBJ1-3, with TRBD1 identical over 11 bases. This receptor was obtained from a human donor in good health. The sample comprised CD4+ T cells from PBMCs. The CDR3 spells CASSGARTGGERNTIYF. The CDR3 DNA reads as TGTGCCAGCAGTGGTGCCCGGACAGGGGGCGAAAGAAACACCATATATTTT.